This TCR beta chain was observed in a study of T cells after yellow fever vaccination. Study conclusions and caveats: Re-detected after boosting: most primary clones, 96% of CD4 and about 85% of CD8. There was a possibility that FACS-sorted repertoires contained abundant clonotypes contaminating from the bulk population.

TCRdb reprocessed the 5' RACE reads with MiXCR, giving one entry per CDR3 protein. The sample carries hundreds of thousands of distinct CDR3 sequences, roughly a fifth recorded once. Of note for this clonotype: What it binds is not known.

The receptor was derived from a man aged 18 to 30 who received the YFV17D yellow fever vaccine. The sample was PBMCs, taken 21 days after the first yellow fever vaccination.

The CDR3 bases are TGTGCCAGCAGCCCGACTAGCGGGGGGCTAAAATACAATGAGCAGTTCTTC. Amino acids: CASSPTSGGLKYNEQFF. The rearrangement links TRBV7-9 to TRBJ2-1; 13 bases are shared with TRBD2. Germline lookup yields CDR1 SEHNR and CDR2 FQNEAQ (reference sequence). V was pared by 5 bases and J by 4 bases, with 8 bases of the junction left unmatched. The CDR3 totals 17 residues.